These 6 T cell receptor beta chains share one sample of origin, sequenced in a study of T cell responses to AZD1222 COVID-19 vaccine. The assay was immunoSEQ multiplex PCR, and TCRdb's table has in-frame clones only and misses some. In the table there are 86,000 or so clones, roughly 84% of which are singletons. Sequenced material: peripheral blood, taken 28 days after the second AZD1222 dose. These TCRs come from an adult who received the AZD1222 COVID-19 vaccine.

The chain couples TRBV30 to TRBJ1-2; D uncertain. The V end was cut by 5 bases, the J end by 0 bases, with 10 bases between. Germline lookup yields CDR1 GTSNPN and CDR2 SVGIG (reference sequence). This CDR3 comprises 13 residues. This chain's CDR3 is CAWDSGANYGYTF. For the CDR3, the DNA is TGTGCCTGGGACTCAGGAGCTAACTATGGCTACACCTTC. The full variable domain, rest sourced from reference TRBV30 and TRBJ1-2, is SQTIHQWPATLVQPVGSPLSLECTVEGTSNPNLYWYRQAAGRGLQLLFYSVGIGQISSEVPQNLSASRPQDRQFILSSKKLLLSDSGFYLCAWDSGANYGYTFGSGTRLTVV.

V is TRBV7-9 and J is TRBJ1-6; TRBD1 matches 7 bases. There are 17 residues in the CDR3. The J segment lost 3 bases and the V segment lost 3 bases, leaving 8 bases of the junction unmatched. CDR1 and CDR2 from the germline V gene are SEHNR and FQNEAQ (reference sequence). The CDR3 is CASSFTPGQIYNSPLHF. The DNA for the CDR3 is TGTGCCAGCAGCTTTACACCGGGACAGATCTATAATTCACCCCTCCACTTT.

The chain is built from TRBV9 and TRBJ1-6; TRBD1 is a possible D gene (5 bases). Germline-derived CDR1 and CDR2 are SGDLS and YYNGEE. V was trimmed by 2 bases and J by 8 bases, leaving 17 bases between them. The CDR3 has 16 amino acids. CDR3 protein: CASSVGGGSLYSPLHF. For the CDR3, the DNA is TGTGCCAGCAGCGTTGGTGGGGGGTCCCTTTATTCACCCCTCCACTTT.

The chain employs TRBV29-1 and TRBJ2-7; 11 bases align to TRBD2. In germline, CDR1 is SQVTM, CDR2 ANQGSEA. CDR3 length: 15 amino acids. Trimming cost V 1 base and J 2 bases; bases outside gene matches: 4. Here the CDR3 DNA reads TGCAGCGTTGAAGGAGGGACTAGCGGACCCTACGAGCAGTACTTC. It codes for CSVEGGTSGPYEQYF.

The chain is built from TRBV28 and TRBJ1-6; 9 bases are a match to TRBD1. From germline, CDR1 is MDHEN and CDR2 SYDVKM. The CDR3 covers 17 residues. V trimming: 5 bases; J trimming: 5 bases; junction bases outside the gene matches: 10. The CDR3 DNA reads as TGTGCCAGCAGTCCGGCCTGGGGGACAGGGAATAATTCACCCCTCCACTTT. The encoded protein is CASSPAWGTGNNSPLHF.

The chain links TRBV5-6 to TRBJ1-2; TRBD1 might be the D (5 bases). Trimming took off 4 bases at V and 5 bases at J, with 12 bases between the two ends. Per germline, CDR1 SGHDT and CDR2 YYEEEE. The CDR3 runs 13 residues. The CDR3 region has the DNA TGTGCCAGCAGCCTCAGGGACGCGTATGGCTACACCTTC. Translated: CASSLRDAYGYTF.